This entry lists 10 T cell receptor beta chains sequenced from one sample in a study of blood T cell repertoires in COVID-19. Sequencing was performed with immunoSEQ multiplex PCR; in TCRdb, only in-frame clones are kept and a portion is missing. The table records under 200,000 clones, 70% to 90% of them present only once. Material for sequencing was peripheral blood. These receptors all stem from a man aged 35 to 55 with active or convalescent COVID-19.

This clone was counted a few times. This specimen includes other DNA sequences encoding the same CDR3. CDR3 in amino acids: CASSVSTGELFF. In DNA, the CDR3 is TGTGCCAGCAGTGTATCCACCGGGGAGCTGTTTTTT. This chain connects TRBV25-1 to TRBJ2-2; D remains ambiguous. The V and J ends lost 4 bases and 4 bases respectively, with 4 bases between them. The germline gives CDR1 MGHDK, CDR2 SYGVNS. CDR3 length: 12 residues.

V and J are TRBV5-1 and TRBJ1-6; 10 nucleotides match TRBD1. The CDR3 loop spans 15 amino acids. V gave up 5 bases and J gave up 7 bases; unmatched junction bases: 6. The germline V gene encodes CDR1 SGHRS and CDR2 YFSETQ. As DNA, the CDR3 is TGCGCCAGCAGGGCGCAGACAGGGGGCAATTCACCCCTCCACTTT. It yields the protein CASRAQTGGNSPLHF.

The chain combines TRBV18 with TRBJ1-1; TRBD1 matches 9 bases. Germline assignment: CDR1 KGHSH and CDR2 LQKENI. V was pared by 5 bases and J by 4 bases, with 11 bases of the junction left unmatched. The CDR3 extends over 16 amino acids. CDR3 sequence reads: CASSADRGLVGTEAFF. CDR3 DNA sequence: TGTGCCAGCTCAGCGGACAGGGGTTTGGTGGGCACTGAAGCTTTCTTT. The full variable domain, its missing parts supplied by reference TRBV18 and TRBJ1-1, is NAGVMQNPRHLVRRRGQEARLRCSPMKGHSHVYWYRQLPEEGLKFMVYLQKENIIDESGMPKERFSAEFPKEGPSILRIQQVVRGDSAAYFCASSADRGLVGTEAFFGQGTRLTVV.

The chain links TRBV28 to TRBJ1-5, with 11 bases matching TRBD1. J gave up 1 base and V 1 base, and 12 bases lay outside the gene matches. Germline values: CDR1 MDHEN, CDR2 SYDVKM. The CDR3 is made up of 20 amino acids. In nucleotides, the CDR3 is TGTGCCAGCAGTTTATTCAGGAGGGGACAGGGGGTTAGGAGCAATCAGCCCCAGCATTTT. This sequence encodes CASSLFRRGQGVRSNQPQHF.

V is TRBV5-1 and J is TRBJ2-2; 7 bases line up with TRBD1. The CDR3 runs to 14 residues. The germline CDR1 and CDR2 sequences are SGHRS and YFSETQ. The ends lost 4 bases at V and 6 bases at J; junction bases unmatched: 6. CDR3 amino acids: CASSPAQGPGELFF. The DNA of the CDR3 is TGCGCCAGCAGCCCCGCACAGGGGCCCGGGGAGCTGTTTTTT.

The V gene is TRBV27, the J gene TRBJ2-3; D possibly corresponds to TRBD1 (5 bases). V lost 5 bases, J lost 0 bases, and 9 bases lay in between. Germline V gives CDR1 MNHEY, CDR2 SMNVEV (reference sequence). The CDR3 is made up of 14 amino acids. Here the CDR3 DNA reads TGTGCCAGCAGTGTCAGGGTCAGCACAGATACGCAGTATTTT. It yields the protein CASSVRVSTDTQYF.

The V gene is TRBV7-2, the J gene TRBJ2-2, with D maybe TRBD2 (6 bases). V lost 0 bases, J lost 10 bases, and 15 bases lay in between. CDR1 and CDR2 (germline): SGHTA, FQGNSA. The CDR3 contains 15 residues. The CDR3 spells CASSLASLGEEELFF. The CDR3 coding sequence is TGTGCCAGCAGCTTAGCGTCATTGGGGGAGGAGGAGCTGTTTTTT.

The rearrangement links TRBV5-4 to TRBJ1-1; weak D call: TRBD1 (6 bases). V shed 2 bases and J shed 7 bases, with 18 bases lying between them. The CDR3 is 15 residues long. Germline assignment: CDR1 SGHNT and CDR2 YYREEE (reference sequence). CDR3 in DNA: TGTGCCAGCAGCTTCTTTTCTCCGTCAGGGGATGAAGCTTTCTTT. Its protein is CASSFFSPSGDEAFF. The whole variable domain, remainder taken from reference TRBV5-4 and TRBJ1-1, is ETGVTQSPTHLIKTRGQQVTLRCSSQSGHNTVSWYQQALGQGPQFIFQYYREEENGRGNFPPRFSGLQFPNYSSELNVNALELDDSALYLCASSFFSPSGDEAFFGQGTRLTVV.

The chain combines TRBV7-2 with TRBJ1-1; maybe TRBD1 (5 bases). V lost 6 bases and J lost 1, with 9 bases in between. The CDR3 has 13 residues. Germline V CDR1 and CDR2: SGHTA, FQGNSA. CDR3 loop: CASSLDRNTEAFF. As DNA, the CDR3 is TGTGCCAGCAGTCTCGACAGGAACACTGAAGCTTTCTTT.

The rearrangement joins TRBV7-2 to TRBJ1-1; 8 positions match TRBD1. The length of the CDR3 is 16 residues. Germline lookup yields CDR1 SGHTA and CDR2 FQGNSA. Trimming at V came to 6 bases and at J to 6 bases, leaving 15 bases not matched to a gene. The DNA for the CDR3 is TGTGCCAGCAGTTTAAGGTTTGGACAGGGTGTTTCTGAAGCTTTCTTT. This codes for CASSLRFGQGVSEAFF.